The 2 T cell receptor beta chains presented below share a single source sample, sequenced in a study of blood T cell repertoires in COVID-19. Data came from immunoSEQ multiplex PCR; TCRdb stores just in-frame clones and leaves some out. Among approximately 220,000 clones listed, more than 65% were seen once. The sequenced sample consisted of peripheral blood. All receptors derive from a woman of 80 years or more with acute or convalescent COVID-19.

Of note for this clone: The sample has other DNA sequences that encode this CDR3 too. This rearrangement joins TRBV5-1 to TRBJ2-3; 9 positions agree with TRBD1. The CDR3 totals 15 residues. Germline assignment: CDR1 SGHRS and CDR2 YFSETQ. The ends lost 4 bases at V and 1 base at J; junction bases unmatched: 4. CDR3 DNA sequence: TGCGCCAGCAGCCCAAGGACAGGGGGCACAGATACGCAGTATTTT. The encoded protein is CASSPRTGGTDTQYF.

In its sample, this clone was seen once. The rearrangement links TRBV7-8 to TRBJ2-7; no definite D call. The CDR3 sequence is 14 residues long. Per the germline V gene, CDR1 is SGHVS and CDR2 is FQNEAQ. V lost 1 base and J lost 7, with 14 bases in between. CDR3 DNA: TGTGCCAGCAGCTTAGAGTACGGTCGGTCGGAGCAGTACTTC. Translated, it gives CASSLEYGRSEQYF.